This record concerns one T cell receptor (beta chain) sequence. Method: immunoSEQ multiplex PCR; TCRdb's copy keeps in-frame clones and lacks some. The sample consists of about 77,000 clones, around 92% of them appearing once. The CDR3 is made up of 13 amino acids. Per the germline V gene, CDR1 is ENHRY and CDR2 is SYGVKD. V lost 3 bases, J lost 7 bases, and 10 bases lay in between. These data originate in a study of control samples from healthy donors and cancer patients. The source of this sequence is a woman aged 55-75 years in good health. Sequenced sample: blood. The rearrangement uses TRBV10-3 and TRBJ1-5, with D perhaps TRBD1 (6 bases). CDR3 sequence reads: CAISDQGSQPQHF. Here the CDR3 DNA reads TGTGCCATCAGTGACCAGGGGTCCCAGCCCCAGCATTTT.